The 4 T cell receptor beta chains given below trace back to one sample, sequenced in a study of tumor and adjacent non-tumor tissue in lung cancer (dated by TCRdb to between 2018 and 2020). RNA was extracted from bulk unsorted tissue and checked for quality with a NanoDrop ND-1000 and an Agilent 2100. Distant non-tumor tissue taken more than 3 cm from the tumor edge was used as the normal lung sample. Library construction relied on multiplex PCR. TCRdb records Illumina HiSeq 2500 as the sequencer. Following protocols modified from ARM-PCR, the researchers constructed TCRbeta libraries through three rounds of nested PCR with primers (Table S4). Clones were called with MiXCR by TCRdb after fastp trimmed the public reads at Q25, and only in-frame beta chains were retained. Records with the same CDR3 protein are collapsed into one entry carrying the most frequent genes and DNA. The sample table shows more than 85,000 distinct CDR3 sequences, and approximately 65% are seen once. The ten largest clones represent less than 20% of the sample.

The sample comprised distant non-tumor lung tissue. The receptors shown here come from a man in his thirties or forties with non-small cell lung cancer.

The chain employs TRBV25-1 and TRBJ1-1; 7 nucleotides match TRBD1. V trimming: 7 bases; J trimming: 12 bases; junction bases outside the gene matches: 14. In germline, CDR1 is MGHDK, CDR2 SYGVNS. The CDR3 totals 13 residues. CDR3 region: CASTSTGKVGTFF. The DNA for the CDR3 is TGTGCCAGCACGTCGACAGGGAAGGTGGGAACTTTCTTT.

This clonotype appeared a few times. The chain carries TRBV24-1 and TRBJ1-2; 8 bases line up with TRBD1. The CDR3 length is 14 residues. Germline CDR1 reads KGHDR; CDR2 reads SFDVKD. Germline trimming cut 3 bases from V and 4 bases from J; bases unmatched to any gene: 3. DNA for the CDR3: TGTGCCACCAGTGATGTTGACAGGGGCTATGGCTACACCTTC. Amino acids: CATSDVDRGYGYTF.

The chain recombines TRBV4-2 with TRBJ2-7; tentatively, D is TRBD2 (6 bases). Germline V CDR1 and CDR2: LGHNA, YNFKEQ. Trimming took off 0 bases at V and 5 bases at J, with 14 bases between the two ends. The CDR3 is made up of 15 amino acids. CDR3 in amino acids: CASSQDDGGYNEQYF. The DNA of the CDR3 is TGTGCCAGCAGCCAAGATGACGGGGGTTACAACGAGCAGTACTTC.

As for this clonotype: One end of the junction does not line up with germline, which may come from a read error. The CDR3 sequence is CSAGQGAGSEQYF. The DNA of the CDR3 is TGTAGCGCTGGACAGGGGGCCGGGAGCGAGCAGTACTTC. The chain carries TRBV29-1 and TRBJ2-7; 11 nucleotides agree with TRBD1. Germline V gives CDR1 SQVTM, CDR2 ANQGSEA. CDR3 length: 13 residues.